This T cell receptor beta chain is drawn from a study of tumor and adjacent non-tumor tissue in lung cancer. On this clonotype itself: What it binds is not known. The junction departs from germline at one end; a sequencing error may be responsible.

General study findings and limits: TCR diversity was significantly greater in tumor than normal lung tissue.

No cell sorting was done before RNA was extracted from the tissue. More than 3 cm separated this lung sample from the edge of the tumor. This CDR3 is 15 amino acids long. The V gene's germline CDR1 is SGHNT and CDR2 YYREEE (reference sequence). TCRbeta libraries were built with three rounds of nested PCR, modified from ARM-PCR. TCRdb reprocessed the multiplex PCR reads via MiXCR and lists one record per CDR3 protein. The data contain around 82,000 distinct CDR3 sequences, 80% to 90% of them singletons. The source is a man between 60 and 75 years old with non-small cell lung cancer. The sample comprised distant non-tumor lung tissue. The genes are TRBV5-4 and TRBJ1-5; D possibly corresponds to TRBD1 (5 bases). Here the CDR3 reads CASSYFGGSNQPQHF. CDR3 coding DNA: TGTGCCAGTAGCTATTTTGGGGGAAGCAATCAGCCCCAGCATTTT.